The clone carrying this TCR beta chain was seen at least ten times. Its antigen is currently unknown. Amplification of TCR beta CDR3 regions was performed using RNA transcripts as template. TCR CDR3 underwent first-round RT-PCR with the HTBI primer set. TCRdb redid the calling of the multiplex PCR reads with MiXCR, one entry per CDR3 protein. Of roughly 290,000 distinct CDR3 sequences detected, 13% appear once; the ten largest clones hold around 7.9%. This specimen belongs to a study of T cells in Graves' hyperthyroidism and ophthalmopathy. General study points: Through a model of 13 V-J features, ophthalmopathy was separated from stable hyperthyroidism.

V lost 5 bases and J lost 4, with 11 bases in between. The germline gives CDR1 SGHVS, CDR2 FQNEAQ. The CDR3 has 13 amino acids. The V call is TRBV7-8, the J call TRBJ1-2, with a weak D call TRBD1 (5 bases). This sequence originates from a woman aged 25 to 39 with Graves' hyperthyroidism that later progressed to Graves' ophthalmopathy. Sequenced input: blood. CDR3 sequence reads: CASSLREGYGYTF. The CDR3 DNA reads as TGTGCCAGCAGCCTCAGGGAGGGCTATGGCTACACCTTC. The full variable domain, with the rest looked up from reference TRBV7-8 and TRBJ1-2, is GAGVSQSPRYKVAKRGQDVALRCDPISGHVSLFWYQQALGQGPEFLTYFQNEAQLDKSGLPSDRFFAERPEGSVSTLKIQRTQQEDSAVYLCASSLREGYGYTFGSGTRLTVV.